This T cell receptor beta chain was documented in a study of blood T cell repertoires in COVID-19. At the level of the study: Acute-phase and convalescent COVID-19 samples originated in the United States, Italy and Spain.

Clones were sequenced by immunoSEQ multiplex PCR, and TCRdb holds only the in-frame ones, with some missing. The sample records 130,000 to 150,000 clones, more than 70% being singletons. The J segment lost 5 bases and the V segment lost 2 bases, leaving 6 bases of the junction unmatched. The CDR3 has 15 amino acids. Germline CDR1 is MNHEY and CDR2 is SMNVEV (reference sequence). The specimen sequenced was peripheral blood. This clonotype was obtained from a human donor in a cohort sampled during active COVID-19. The chain is built from TRBV27 and TRBJ1-5; 7 bases align to TRBD1. The CDR3: CASSLNRGFDQPQHF. The CDR3 nucleotides are TGTGCCAGCAGTTTAAACAGGGGATTCGATCAGCCCCAGCATTTT.